This T cell receptor (beta chain) was observed in a study of graft-versus-host responses after intestinal transplantation. Overall study: Recipients had multivisceral, liver-intestinal, or isolated intestinal transplants. All recipients were given anti-thymocyte globulin induction, and tacrolimus and steroids were then administered for around three years. Study-wide points: Declines in HvG clones occurring early post-transplant were associated with peak circulating GvH clone levels. Those patients showing graft-donor T cell macrochimerism displayed high graft-versus-host to host-versus-graft clonal ratios in allografts.

The protocol was immunoSEQ multiplex PCR, while the TCRdb copy is restricted to in-frame clones and leaves out a portion. Here the sample spans roughly 99,000 clones, 80% to 90% being singletons. Worth noting for this clone: Its specificity is unknown.

The germline V gene has CDR1 MNHEY and CDR2 SMNVEV (reference sequence). The CDR3 contains 15 residues. V lost 3 bases to trimming and J lost 4 bases; unmatched junction nucleotides: 7. The V and J genes are TRBV27 and TRBJ2-7, with 9 bases matching TRBD2. The sequencing here drew on unstimulated CD4+ T cells sorted from spleen or lymph node cells, taken before transplant. The source of this sequence is a human donor who was the organ donor for an intestinal transplant. The CDR3 DNA follows: TGTGCCAGCAGTTTCTCGAGCGGGGGGACGTACGAGCAGTACTTC. It codes for CASSFSSGGTYEQYF.